The 19 T cell receptor beta chains in this list originate from one sample, sequenced in a study of shared clonotypes between healthy human individuals. Sequencing used immunoSEQ multiplex PCR; TCRdb keeps in-frame clones, though not all of them. This table has roughly 2.5 million clones, approximately 94% appearing once. Sequencing was carried out using naive CD4+ T cells sorted from blood. Subset indicated: CD45RA+ positively selected. The receptors shown here come from a man younger than 35 in good health.

The V call is TRBV5-1, the J call TRBJ2-3, with 12 positions matching TRBD1. The V segment lost 4 bases and the J segment 6 bases; nucleotides outside the gene matches: 9. The V gene's germline CDR1 is SGHRS and CDR2 YFSETQ. This CDR3 comprises 16 residues. The CDR3, as DNA: TGCGCCAGCAGCAGGATATCCGGGACAGGGGGCGATACGCAGTATTTT. Amino acid sequence: CASSRISGTGGDTQYF.

The chain employs TRBV6-1 and TRBJ2-1, with TRBD2 matching over 7 bases. This CDR3 has 16 residues. Germline values: CDR1 MNHNS, CDR2 SASEGT. Unmatched junction bases numbered 16, after V lost 4 bases and J lost 10 bases. CDR3 sequence: CASSGGLVAGVVEQFF. CDR3 DNA sequence: TGTGCCAGCAGTGGGGGGTTGGTTGCGGGAGTGGTGGAGCAGTTCTTC.

V gene TRBV5-1 combines with J gene TRBJ1-2; 8 bases are shared with TRBD1. The junction had 9 bases not matched to a gene; V was cut back by 4 bases and J by 7 bases. The CDR3 contains 14 residues. Germline V gene data show CDR1 as SGHRS and CDR2 as YFSETQ. The CDR3 protein is CASSGGQGSGGYTF. CDR3 DNA sequence: TGCGCCAGCAGCGGAGGACAGGGTAGCGGTGGCTACACCTTC.

The table lists this clone with a count of one. The genes are TRBV6-6 and TRBJ1-6; D unclear. The CDR3 consists of 14 residues. The V end lost 6 bases, the J end lost 7 bases, and 13 bases lay between the germline ends. CDR1 MNHNY and CDR2 SVGAGI come from the germline V gene (reference sequence). The CDR3 DNA reads TGTGCCAGCAGCCGGGATTCTTTAAATTCACCCCTCCACTTT. Translated: CASSRDSLNSPLHF.

The V call is TRBV9, the J call TRBJ2-7; weak D call: TRBD2 (5 bases). In germline, CDR1 is SGDLS, CDR2 YYNGEE. The CDR3 totals 15 residues. V dropped 3 bases and J dropped 0 bases, with 13 bases sitting between them. CDR3 protein: CASSAHGETSYEQYF. The DNA for the CDR3 is TGTGCCAGCAGCGCTCACGGGGAGACCTCCTACGAGCAGTACTTC.

The rearrangement joins TRBV6-6 to TRBJ1-4; D not certain. The germline V gene has CDR1 MNHNY and CDR2 SVGAGI (reference sequence). The CDR3 extends over 15 amino acids. Trimming shortened V by 4 bases and J by 8 bases, and 17 bases separated the two germline ends. DNA for the CDR3: TGTGCCAGCAGTTCCCCGCGCGGTAGTGGCGAAAAACTGTTTTTT. As protein: CASSSPRGSGEKLFF.

The chain combines TRBV6-5 with TRBJ2-3; TRBD2 matches at 10 bases. After removal of 4 bases from V and 4 bases from J, the junction contained 8 bases not matched to a gene. This CDR3 has 16 amino acids. Germline-derived CDR1 and CDR2 are MNHEY and SVGAGI. The CDR3 loop reads CASSSPRGLAADTQYF. CDR3 DNA: TGTGCCAGCAGTTCCCCCCGAGGACTAGCGGCAGATACGCAGTATTTT.

The gene calls are TRBV5-1 and TRBJ2-1, with D maybe TRBD1 (6 bases). The length of the CDR3 is 14 residues. Between the trimmed V and J ends, which lost 1 base and 5 bases, there was a span of 10 bases. Germline V gene sequence: CDR1 SGHRS, CDR2 YFSETQ. The CDR3 region is CASSLRAGDNEQFF. The CDR3 coding sequence is TGCGCCAGCAGCTTGAGGGCAGGGGACAATGAGCAGTTCTTC.

The rearrangement uses TRBV5-4 and TRBJ2-1; 10 nucleotides match TRBD2. Per germline, CDR1 SGHNT and CDR2 YYREEE (reference sequence). J lost 2 bases, V lost 6 bases, and 5 bases had no gene match. The CDR3 length is 15 residues. The DNA for the CDR3 is TGTGCCAGCAAGTCAGGACTAGCGGCCTACAATGAGCAGTTCTTC. Translation: CASKSGLAAYNEQFF.

The V and J genes are TRBV5-5 and TRBJ1-2; 7 positions agree with TRBD1. Germline lookup yields CDR1 SGHKS and CDR2 YYEKEE (reference sequence). The CDR3 runs to 14 residues. The ends lost 4 bases at V and 2 bases at J; junction bases unmatched: 5. The CDR3 DNA is TGTGCCAGCAGCCTACCGGGACAGAACTATGGCTACACCTTC. This translates into CASSLPGQNYGYTF.

The chain is built from TRBV18 and TRBJ1-1; 7 nucleotides line up with TRBD1. Germline values: CDR1 KGHSH, CDR2 LQKENI. The junction had 5 bases not matched to a gene; V was cut back by 3 bases and J by 4 bases. The CDR3 has 14 amino acids. CDR3 amino acids: CASSPMTGITEAFF. For the CDR3, the DNA is TGTGCCAGCTCACCGATGACAGGGATCACTGAAGCTTTCTTT.

This chain uses TRBV5-5 with TRBJ2-7; 7 positions match TRBD1. Germline-derived CDR1 and CDR2 are SGHKS and YYEKEE (reference sequence). This CDR3 contains 16 residues. Trimming at V came to 1 base and at J to 4 bases, leaving 11 bases not matched to a gene. CDR3 amino acids: CASSLRGTAVGYEQYF. The DNA for the CDR3 is TGTGCCAGCAGCTTGAGGGGGACAGCCGTGGGGTACGAGCAGTACTTC.

The chain is built from TRBV6-5 and TRBJ2-1; possibly TRBD1 or TRBD2 for D (6 bases each). CDR1 and CDR2 from the germline V gene are MNHEY and SVGAGI. Trimming removed 8 bases at V and 8 bases at J, with 22 bases between. CDR3 length: 15 residues. The CDR3 sequence: CASGGWGAKVDEQFF. The CDR3 nucleotides are TGTGCCAGCGGAGGGTGGGGGGCTAAAGTCGATGAGCAGTTCTTC.

Points on this clone: In the same sample, other DNA sequences code for this CDR3. The gene calls are TRBV10-3 and TRBJ1-4; no definite D call. V lost 0 bases to trimming and J lost 4 bases, with 6 bases between them. The CDR3 has 14 amino acids. CDR1 is ENHRY, CDR2 SYGVKD, per germline. Here the CDR3 DNA reads TGTGCCATCAGTGAGTCGAGCGGTAATGAAAAACTGTTTTTT. Amino acid sequence: CAISESSGNEKLFF.

The chain is built from TRBV10-1 and TRBJ2-7; D unclear. Germline V gives CDR1 WNHNN, CDR2 SYGVQD (reference sequence). This CDR3 is built from 11 residues. V was cut by 9 bases and J by 9 bases, with 15 bases left in between. The CDR3 coding sequence is TGCGCCAGTCGAGCCGCGGCCGCGCAGTACTTC. The encoded protein is CASRAAAAQYF.

The V call is TRBV20-1, the J call TRBJ1-2, with D perhaps TRBD1 (5 bases). The CDR3 is made up of 11 amino acids. Between the trimmed V and J ends, which lost 7 bases and 9 bases, there was a span of 15 bases. CDR1 is DFQATT and CDR2 is SNEGSKA in the germline V gene (reference sequence). The CDR3 region is CSVPSGDRYTF. The CDR3 DNA reads TGCAGTGTTCCCTCGGGGGACCGCTACACCTTC.

V and J are TRBV5-1 and TRBJ2-1; no clear D. Germline V gene data show CDR1 as SGHRS and CDR2 as YFSETQ. The CDR3 contains 15 residues. The germline V and J ends were trimmed by 0 bases and 2 bases, with 9 bases remaining between them. The CDR3 spells CASSLVRSTYNEQFF. CDR3 in DNA: TGCGCCAGCAGCTTGGTCAGGTCCACCTACAATGAGCAGTTCTTC.

As concerns this clone: The identical CDR3 is also encoded by other nucleotide sequences in the sample. The genes are TRBV6-6 and TRBJ2-3; D is perhaps TRBD2 (5 bases). Looked up from germline, CDR1 is MNHNY and CDR2 is SVGAGI (reference sequence). This CDR3 is 11 amino acids long. V lost 5 bases to trimming and J lost 6 bases, with 6 bases between them. CDR3 DNA: TGTGCCAGCAGTCGCGGGGATACGCAGTATTTT. This sequence encodes CASSRGDTQYF.

The chain recombines TRBV28 with TRBJ2-7; TRBD2 matches 11 bases. With 4 bases clipped from V and 3 bases from J, the junction kept 5 bases outside the gene matches. The germline CDR1 and CDR2 sequences are MDHEN and SYDVKM. The CDR3 has 15 amino acids. The CDR3 region has the DNA TGTGCCAGCAGTTCCCCGACTAGCGGGGACTACGAGCAGTACTTC. Its protein product is CASSSPTSGDYEQYF.